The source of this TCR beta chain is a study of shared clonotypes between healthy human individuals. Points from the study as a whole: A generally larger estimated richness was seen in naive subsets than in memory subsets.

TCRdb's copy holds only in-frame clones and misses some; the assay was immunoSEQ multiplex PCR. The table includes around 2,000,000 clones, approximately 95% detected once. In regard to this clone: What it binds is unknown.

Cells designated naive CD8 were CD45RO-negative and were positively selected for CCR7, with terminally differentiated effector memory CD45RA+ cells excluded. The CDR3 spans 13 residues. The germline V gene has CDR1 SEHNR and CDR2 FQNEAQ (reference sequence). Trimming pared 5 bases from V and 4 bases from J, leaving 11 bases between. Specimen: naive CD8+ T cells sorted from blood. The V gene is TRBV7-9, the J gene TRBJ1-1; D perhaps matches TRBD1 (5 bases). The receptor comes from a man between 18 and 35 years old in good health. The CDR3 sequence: CASSRGVGTEAFF. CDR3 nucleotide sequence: TGTGCCAGCAGCCGAGGGGTAGGCACTGAAGCTTTCTTT.